This passage covers 13 T cell receptor beta chains from one sample sequenced in a study of radiotherapy plus CTLA-4 blockade in lung cancer. The data were produced by immunoSEQ multiplex PCR, yet TCRdb's version contains in-frame clones alone and is incomplete. The sample has 30,000 to 40,000 clones, around 75% seen once. Specimen: peripheral blood, collected from a patient treated with radiotherapy plus ipilimumab. These receptors came from a human donor with non-small cell lung cancer that progressed on radiotherapy plus ipilimumab.

The chain is built from TRBV2 and TRBJ2-1; 8 nucleotides match TRBD1. The length of the CDR3 is 15 residues. The J segment lost 7 bases and the V segment lost 8 bases, leaving 13 bases of the junction unmatched. Germline V gives CDR1 SNHLY, CDR2 FYNNEI. CDR3 protein: CASLGGQAYGNEQFF. The CDR3 nucleotides read TGTGCCAGCTTAGGGGGACAGGCGTACGGGAATGAGCAGTTCTTC.

The CDR3 region is CASSEIGVNTGELFF. The CDR3 coding sequence is TGTGCCAGCAGTGAGATTGGGGTTAACACCGGGGAGCTGTTTTTT. The chain recombines TRBV9 with TRBJ2-2; unclear D gene. Germline V CDR1 and CDR2: SGDLS, YYNGEE. V dropped 5 bases and J dropped 2 bases, with 13 bases sitting between them. This CDR3 spans 15 amino acids.

This clone was detected once. The chain carries TRBV18 and TRBJ1-1; D is undetermined. Germline CDR1 reads KGHSH; CDR2 reads LQKENI. V lost 1 base and J 4 bases, leaving 13 bases between the germline ends. The CDR3 loop spans 15 amino acids. DNA for the CDR3: TGTGCCAGCTCACCACACCCAGGATTCGTCACTGAAGCTTTCTTT. Protein: CASSPHPGFVTEAFF.

V and J are TRBV5-1 and TRBJ2-7; maybe TRBD1 (5 bases). Germline CDR1 SGHRS, CDR2 YFSETQ. There are 15 residues in the CDR3. V was clipped by 3 bases and J by 2 bases, with 15 bases between them. In DNA, the CDR3 is TGCGCCAGCAGCTGGGGCCAGGGTGGAACCTACGAGCAGTACTTC. This gives the protein CASSWGQGGTYEQYF. Full variable domain (remainder filled in from reference TRBV5-1 and TRBJ2-7): KAGVTQTPRYLIKTRGQQVTLSCSPISGHRSVSWYQQTPGQGLQFLFEYFSETQRNKGNFPGRFSGRQFSNSRSEMNVSTLELGDSALYLCASSWGQGGTYEQYFGPGTRLTVT.

The rearrangement links TRBV28 to TRBJ1-1; the D is unclear. Germline CDR1 and CDR2: MDHEN and SYDVKM. Trimming stripped 3 bases from V and 5 bases from J, with 7 bases between. This CDR3 is built from 12 residues. In DNA form, the CDR3 reads TGTGCCAGCAGTTTCATGAGGACTGAAGCTTTCTTT. This translates into CASSFMRTEAFF.

The chain has TRBV28 and TRBJ2-5; D is uncertain. The germline V gene encodes CDR1 MDHEN and CDR2 SYDVKM. This CDR3 comprises 12 residues. V lost 1 base to trimming and J lost 5 bases, with 5 bases between them. The CDR3 loop is CASSLSLETQYF. CDR3 coding DNA: TGTGCCAGCAGTTTATCTTTGGAGACCCAGTACTTC.

The chain links TRBV28 to TRBJ1-1; perhaps TRBD1 as D (6 bases). Trimming left V 5 bases short and J 3 bases short, with 19 bases between. The CDR3 spans 16 residues. Germline V CDR1 and CDR2: MDHEN, SYDVKM. The CDR3 spells CASSRPEAGVDTEAFF. The CDR3 bases are TGTGCCAGCAGTAGACCCGAAGCAGGGGTTGACACTGAAGCTTTCTTT.

This sequence joins TRBV30 and TRBJ1-4; D perhaps matches TRBD1 (6 bases). CDR3 size: 15 residues. CDR1 and CDR2 (germline): GTSNPN, SVGIG (reference sequence). Trimming shortened V by 2 bases and J by 8 bases, and 18 bases separated the two germline ends. In DNA form, the CDR3 reads TGTGCCTGGAGTCCCCCAGGGGTGGTAAGGGAAAAACTGTTTTTT. Protein product: CAWSPPGVVREKLFF.

This chain joins TRBV7-9 and TRBJ1-1, with a tentative D call TRBD1 (5 bases). The ends were cut back, 0 bases at V and 4 bases at J, with 12 bases in the middle. This CDR3 is 15 amino acids long. The germline gives CDR1 SEHNR, CDR2 FQNEAQ (reference sequence). In DNA form, the CDR3 reads TGTGCCAGCAGCTTAGCTAGGCAGGGTAGCACTGAAGCTTTCTTT. Its protein product is CASSLARQGSTEAFF.

The chain carries TRBV19 and TRBJ2-1; the D gene is possibly TRBD2 (6 bases). CDR3 size: 17 residues. V gave up 5 bases and J gave up 7 bases, with 24 bases separating them. CDR1 and CDR2 (germline): LNHDA, SQIVND (reference sequence). CDR3 sequence: CASSPIGGGSLGNEQFF. The CDR3 coding sequence is TGTGCCAGTAGTCCCATCGGGGGAGGTTCCCTAGGGAATGAGCAGTTCTTC.

The chain is built from TRBV20-1 and TRBJ2-1, with 9 nucleotides matching TRBD2. Germline lookup yields CDR1 DFQATT and CDR2 SNEGSKA (reference sequence). The CDR3 has 11 amino acids. With 6 bases clipped from V and 8 bases from J, the junction kept 2 bases outside the gene matches. The CDR3, as DNA: TGCAGTGCGGGGACTAGCTATGAGCAGTTCTTC. Its protein product is CSAGTSYEQFF.

The chain employs TRBV19 and TRBJ1-5, with 8 positions matching TRBD1. With 4 bases clipped from V and 8 bases from J, the junction kept 7 bases outside the gene matches. Germline lookup yields CDR1 LNHDA and CDR2 SQIVND (reference sequence). The CDR3 consists of 14 residues. CDR3: CASSNYRGREPQHF. CDR3 nucleotides: TGTGCCAGTAGTAACTACAGGGGGAGGGAGCCCCAGCATTTT.

The V call is TRBV7-9, the J call TRBJ1-1; D unresolved. V lost 5 bases, J lost 1 base, and 8 bases lay in between. The germline V gene has CDR1 SEHNR and CDR2 FQNEAQ (reference sequence). The CDR3 spans 13 residues. As DNA, the CDR3 is TGTGCCAGCAGCCCTCGGTGGAACACTGAAGCTTTCTTT. This codes for CASSPRWNTEAFF.